Presented here are 13 T cell receptor beta chains from one specimen sequenced in a study of OX40 agonist ivuxolimab in advanced cancers. The library came from the immunoSEQ multiplex PCR assay. TCRdb holds this immuneACCESS table with in-frame rearrangements only. Some clones are missing; in checked studies, unresolved V genes explain under half, and the rest has no known cause. The sample records 85,000 to 100,000 clones, more than 80% of which are singletons. The ten largest account for 0.2% to 0.25% of the sample. Material: CD4+ or CD8+ T cells sorted from blood, obtained in a trial of the OX40 agonist ivuxolimab. These receptors were collected from an adult with an advanced solid tumor such as melanoma, head and neck, liver or kidney cancer.

The chain uses TRBV7-6 and TRBJ2-3; TRBD2 matches 8 bases. CDR1 and CDR2 (germline): SGHVS, FNYEAQ. The V segment lost 1 base and the J segment 1 base; nucleotides outside the gene matches: 4. This CDR3 has 16 amino acids. The CDR3 region is CASSLGSGGRTDTQYF. In DNA form, the CDR3 reads TGTGCCAGCAGCTTAGGAAGCGGGGGCCGCACAGATACGCAGTATTTT.

This clone has a handful of counts. The CDR3 reads CASSRSMDSGELFF. The CDR3 coding sequence is TGTGCCAGCAGCCGATCTATGGACAGCGGGGAGCTGTTTTTT. This chain uses TRBV7-2 with TRBJ2-2; D is perhaps TRBD1 (6 bases). The CDR3 loop spans 14 amino acids. Trimming took off 5 bases at V and 7 bases at J, with 14 bases between the two ends. The germline V gene has CDR1 SGHTA and CDR2 FQGNSA. Full variable domain (rest looked up from reference TRBV7-2 and TRBJ2-2): GAGVSQSPSNKVTEKGKDVELRCDPISGHTALYWYRQSLGQGLEFLIYFQGNSAPDKSGLPSDRFSAERTGGSVSTLTIQRTQQEDSAVYLCASSRSMDSGELFFGEGSRLTVL.

V and J are TRBV7-3 and TRBJ1-6; D possibly corresponds to TRBD1 (5 bases). CDR1 and CDR2 from the germline V gene are SGHTA and FQGTGA. The V end was cut by 1 base, the J end by 8 bases, with 9 bases between. This CDR3 is built from 14 residues. The CDR3 sequence: CASSLRGGDSPLHF. The CDR3 DNA follows: TGTGCCAGCAGCTTAAGGGGGGGAGATTCACCCCTCCACTTT.

The chain recombines TRBV10-2 with TRBJ1-1; TRBD1 aligns across 7 bases. The J segment lost 3 bases and the V segment lost 5 bases, leaving 3 bases of the junction unmatched. CDR3 length: 13 residues. Germline-derived CDR1 and CDR2 are WSHSY and SAAADI. In DNA, the CDR3 is TGCGCCAGCAGTCCGACAGGGTACACTGAAGCTTTCTTT. Protein sequence: CASSPTGYTEAFF.

The rearrangement joins TRBV7-2 to TRBJ2-4; 9 nucleotides match TRBD1. In germline, CDR1 is SGHTA, CDR2 FQGNSA. The CDR3 is made up of 13 amino acids. V gave up 8 bases and J gave up 7 bases; unmatched junction bases: 6. CDR3 in amino acids: CASSKDRGNIQYF. DNA for the CDR3: TGTGCCAGCTCTAAAGACAGGGGGAACATTCAGTACTTC.

The gene calls are TRBV27 and TRBJ1-4; D gene uncertain. There are 13 residues in the CDR3. Germline V gene lookup returns CDR1 MNHEY and CDR2 SMNVEV (reference sequence). V lost 6 bases and J lost 8, with 13 bases in between. The CDR3 DNA follows: TGTGCCAGCAGCCGCGTGGGTTACGAAAAACTGTTTTTT. Protein sequence: CASSRVGYEKLFF. Using reference TRBV27 and TRBJ1-4 for the parts outside the CDR3, the full variable domain is EAQVTQNPRYLITVTGKKLTVTCSQNMNHEYMSWYRQDPGLGLRQIYYSMNVEVTDKGDVPEGYKVSRKEKRNFPLILESPSPNQTSLYFCASSRVGYEKLFFGSGTQLSVL.

This rearrangement joins TRBV2 to TRBJ2-2, with a weak D call TRBD1 (6 bases). The CDR3 contains 16 residues. V lost 7 bases and J 2 bases, leaving 17 bases between the germline ends. CDR1 SNHLY and CDR2 FYNNEI come from the germline V gene. CDR3 loop: CASTQQGLGNTGELFF. DNA for the CDR3: TGTGCCAGCACTCAACAGGGTCTAGGTAACACCGGGGAGCTGTTTTTT.

The chain uses TRBV27 and TRBJ1-5; 9 bases are a match to TRBD1. The CDR3 is 15 amino acids. Germline CDR1 is MNHEY and CDR2 is SMNVEV (reference sequence). V trimming: 2 bases; J trimming: 7 bases; junction bases outside the gene matches: 6. The CDR3, as DNA: TGTGCCAGCAGTTTACTCGGACAGGGGCGGCAGCCCCAGCATTTT. It yields the protein CASSLLGQGRQPQHF.

This chain joins TRBV5-6 and TRBJ2-7; D may match TRBD1 or TRBD2 (5 bases each). The CDR3 sequence is 14 residues long. Per germline, CDR1 SGHDT and CDR2 YYEEEE. Trimming shortened V by 4 bases and J by 0 bases, and 11 bases separated the two germline ends. CDR3 in amino acids: CASSLGRSSYEQYF. For the CDR3, the DNA is TGTGCCAGCAGCCTGGGACGGAGCTCCTACGAGCAGTACTTC.

This clone was seen a single time. For the CDR3, the DNA is TGTGCCAGCGGAAGACACACTGAAGCTTTCTTT. It codes for CASGRHTEAFF. The V gene is TRBV11-2, the J gene TRBJ1-1; D not resolved. The V gene's germline CDR1 is SGHAT and CDR2 FQNNGV. This CDR3 contains 11 residues. Trimming stripped 8 bases from V and 3 bases from J, with 7 bases between.

The chain carries TRBV19 and TRBJ2-1; D tentatively fits TRBD1 or TRBD2 (5 bases each). V was cut by 6 bases and J by 0 bases, with 12 bases left in between. Germline-derived CDR1 and CDR2 are LNHDA and SQIVND (reference sequence). There are 15 residues in the CDR3. This chain's CDR3 is CASRRARDSYNEQFF. The CDR3 DNA reads as TGTGCCAGTAGGAGGGCCAGGGACTCCTACAATGAGCAGTTCTTC.

The V and J genes are TRBV10-1 and TRBJ1-2, with TRBD1 identical over 8 bases. The CDR3 length is 17 residues. Germline loops: CDR1 WNHNN, CDR2 SYGVQD (reference sequence). Trimming removed 2 bases from V and 5 bases from J; junction bases left unmatched: 13. CDR3 residues: CASSETRDRFEGYGYTF. For the CDR3, the DNA is TGCGCCAGCAGTGAGACCCGGGACAGGTTCGAGGGGTATGGCTACACCTTC.

The chain is built from TRBV25-1 and TRBJ2-2; 9 nucleotides line up with TRBD1. Trimming took 6 bases from V and 5 from J; bases not matched to a gene: 7. Germline V gene lookup returns CDR1 MGHDK and CDR2 SYGVNS. There are 15 residues in the CDR3. Written as DNA, the CDR3 is TGTGCCAGCAGCGACAGGGGGTACGGGACCGGGGAGCTGTTTTTT. As protein: CASSDRGYGTGELFF.